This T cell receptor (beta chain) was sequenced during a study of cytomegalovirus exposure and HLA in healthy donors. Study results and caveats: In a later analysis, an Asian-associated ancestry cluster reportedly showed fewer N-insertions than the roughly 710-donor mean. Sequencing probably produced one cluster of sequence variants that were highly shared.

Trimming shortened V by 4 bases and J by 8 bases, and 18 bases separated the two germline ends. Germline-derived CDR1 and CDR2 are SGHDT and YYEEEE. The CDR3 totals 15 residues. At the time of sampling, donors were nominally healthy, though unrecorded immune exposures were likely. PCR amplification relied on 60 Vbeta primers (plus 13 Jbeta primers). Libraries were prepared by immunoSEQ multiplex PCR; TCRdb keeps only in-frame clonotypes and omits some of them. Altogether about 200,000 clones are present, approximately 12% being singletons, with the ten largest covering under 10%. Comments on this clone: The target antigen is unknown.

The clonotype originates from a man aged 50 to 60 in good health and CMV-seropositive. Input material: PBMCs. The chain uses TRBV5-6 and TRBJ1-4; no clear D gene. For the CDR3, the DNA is TGTGCCAGCAGCCTTCGGATCGGAGGAAAAGAAAAACTGTTTTTT. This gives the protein CASSLRIGGKEKLFF.